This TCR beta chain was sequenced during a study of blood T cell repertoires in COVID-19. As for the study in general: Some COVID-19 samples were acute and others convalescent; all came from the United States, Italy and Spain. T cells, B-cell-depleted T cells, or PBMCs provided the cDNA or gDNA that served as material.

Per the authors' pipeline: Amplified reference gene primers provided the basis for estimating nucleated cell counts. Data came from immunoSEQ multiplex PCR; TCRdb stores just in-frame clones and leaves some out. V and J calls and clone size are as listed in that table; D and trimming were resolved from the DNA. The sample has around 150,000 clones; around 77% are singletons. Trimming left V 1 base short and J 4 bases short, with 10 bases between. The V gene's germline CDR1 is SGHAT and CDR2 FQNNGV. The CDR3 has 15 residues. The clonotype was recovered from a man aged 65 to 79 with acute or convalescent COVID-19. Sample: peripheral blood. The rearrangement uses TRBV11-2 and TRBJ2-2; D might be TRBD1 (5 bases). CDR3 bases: TGTGCCAGCAGCTTAGGGGGCGAGAGCACCGGGGAGCTGTTTTTT. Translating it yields CASSLGGESTGELFF.